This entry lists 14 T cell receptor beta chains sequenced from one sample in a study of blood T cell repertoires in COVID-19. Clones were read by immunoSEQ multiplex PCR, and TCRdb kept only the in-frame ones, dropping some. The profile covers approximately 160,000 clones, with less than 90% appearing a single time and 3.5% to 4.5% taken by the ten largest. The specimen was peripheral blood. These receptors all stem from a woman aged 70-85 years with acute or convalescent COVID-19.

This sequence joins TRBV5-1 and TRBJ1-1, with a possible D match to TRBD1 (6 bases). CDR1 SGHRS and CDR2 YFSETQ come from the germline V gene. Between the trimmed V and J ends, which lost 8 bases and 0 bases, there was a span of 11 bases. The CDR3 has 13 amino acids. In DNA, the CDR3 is TGCGCCAGTAGACAGGAGATGAACACTGAAGCTTTCTTT. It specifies CASRQEMNTEAFF. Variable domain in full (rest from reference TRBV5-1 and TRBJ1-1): KAGVTQTPRYLIKTRGQQVTLSCSPISGHRSVSWYQQTPGQGLQFLFEYFSETQRNKGNFPGRFSGRQFSNSRSEMNVSTLELGDSALYLCASRQEMNTEAFFGQGTRLTVV.

CDR3 nucleotides: TGTGCCAGCAGCTTCACGTCTCTAGGGGGTAGGGATACGCAGTATTTT. Translating it yields CASSFTSLGGRDTQYF. The chain is built from TRBV5-4 and TRBJ2-3; possibly TRBD1 for D (6 bases). The CDR3 is made up of 16 amino acids. Trimming stripped 2 bases from V and 6 bases from J, with 19 bases between. Germline loops: CDR1 SGHNT, CDR2 YYREEE (reference sequence).

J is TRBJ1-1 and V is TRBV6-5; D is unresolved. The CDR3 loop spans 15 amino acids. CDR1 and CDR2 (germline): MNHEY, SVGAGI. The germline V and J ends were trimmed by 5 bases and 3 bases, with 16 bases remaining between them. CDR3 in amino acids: CASSPQVSPDTEAFF. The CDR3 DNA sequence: TGTGCCAGCAGTCCCCAGGTGAGCCCGGACACTGAAGCTTTCTTT.

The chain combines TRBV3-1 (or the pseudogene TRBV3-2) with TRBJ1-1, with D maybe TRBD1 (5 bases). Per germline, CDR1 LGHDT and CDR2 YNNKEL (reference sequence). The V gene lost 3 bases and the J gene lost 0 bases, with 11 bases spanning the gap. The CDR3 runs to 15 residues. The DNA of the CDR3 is TGTGCCAGCAGCCACCGACAGTCCATGAACACTGAAGCTTTCTTT. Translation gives CASSHRQSMNTEAFF.

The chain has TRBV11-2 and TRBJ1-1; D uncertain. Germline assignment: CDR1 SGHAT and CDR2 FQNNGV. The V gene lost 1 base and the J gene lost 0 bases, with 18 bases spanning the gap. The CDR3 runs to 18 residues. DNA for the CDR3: TGTGCCAGCAGCTTAGCCTCCGCGTGGTCCTTCATGAACACTGAAGCTTTCTTT. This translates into CASSLASAWSFMNTEAFF. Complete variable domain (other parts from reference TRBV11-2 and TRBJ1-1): EAGVAQSPRYKIIEKRQSVAFWCNPISGHATLYWYQQILGQGPKLLIQFQNNGVVDDSQLPKDRFSAERLKGVDSTLKIQPAKLEDSAVYLCASSLASAWSFMNTEAFFGQGTRLTVV.

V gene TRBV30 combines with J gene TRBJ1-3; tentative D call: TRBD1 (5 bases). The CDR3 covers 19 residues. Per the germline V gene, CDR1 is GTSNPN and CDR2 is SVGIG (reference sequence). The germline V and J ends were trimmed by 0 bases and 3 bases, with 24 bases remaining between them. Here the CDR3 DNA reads TGTGCCTGGAGTGTAGTCTCCAGGCGGCCGGAGGGGCTTGGAAACACCATATATTTT. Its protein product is CAWSVVSRRPEGLGNTIYF.

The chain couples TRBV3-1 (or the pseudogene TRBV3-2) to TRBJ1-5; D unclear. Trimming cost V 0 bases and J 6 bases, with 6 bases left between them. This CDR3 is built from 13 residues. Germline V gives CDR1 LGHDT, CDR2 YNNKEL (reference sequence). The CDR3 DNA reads TGTGCCAGCAGCCAAGATGTCGGTCAGCCCCAGCATTTT. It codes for CASSQDVGQPQHF.

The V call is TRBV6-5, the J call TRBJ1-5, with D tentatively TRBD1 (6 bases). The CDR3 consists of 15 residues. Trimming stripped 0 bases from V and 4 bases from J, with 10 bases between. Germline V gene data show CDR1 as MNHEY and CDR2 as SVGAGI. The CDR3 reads CASSYSAGVNQPQHF. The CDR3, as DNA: TGTGCCAGCAGTTACTCGGCAGGGGTGAATCAGCCCCAGCATTTT.

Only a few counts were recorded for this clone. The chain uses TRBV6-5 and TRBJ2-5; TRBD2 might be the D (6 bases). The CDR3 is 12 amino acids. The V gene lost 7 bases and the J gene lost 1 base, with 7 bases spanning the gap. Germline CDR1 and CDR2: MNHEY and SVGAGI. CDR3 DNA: TGTGCCAGCAAACTAGCCCAAGAGACCCAGTACTTC. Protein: CASKLAQETQYF.

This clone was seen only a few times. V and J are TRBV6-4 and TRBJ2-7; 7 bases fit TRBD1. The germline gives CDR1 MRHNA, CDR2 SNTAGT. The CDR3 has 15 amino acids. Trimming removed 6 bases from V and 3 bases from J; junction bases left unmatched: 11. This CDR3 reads CASSDREYVYYEQYF. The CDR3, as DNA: TGTGCCAGCAGCGACAGGGAGTACGTTTACTACGAGCAGTACTTC.

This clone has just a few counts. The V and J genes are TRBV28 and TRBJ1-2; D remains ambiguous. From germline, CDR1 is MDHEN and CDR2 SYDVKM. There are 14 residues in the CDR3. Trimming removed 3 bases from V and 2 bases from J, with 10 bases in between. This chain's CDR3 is CASSLGQSNYGYTF. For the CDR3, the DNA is TGTGCCAGCAGTTTGGGCCAGTCGAACTATGGCTACACCTTC.

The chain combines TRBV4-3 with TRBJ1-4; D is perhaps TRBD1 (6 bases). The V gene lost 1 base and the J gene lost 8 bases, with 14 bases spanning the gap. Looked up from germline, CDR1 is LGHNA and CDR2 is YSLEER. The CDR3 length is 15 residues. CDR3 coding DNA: TGCGCCAGCAGCCAAGGGAGACAGGACCGAGAAAAACTGTTTTTT. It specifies CASSQGRQDREKLFF.

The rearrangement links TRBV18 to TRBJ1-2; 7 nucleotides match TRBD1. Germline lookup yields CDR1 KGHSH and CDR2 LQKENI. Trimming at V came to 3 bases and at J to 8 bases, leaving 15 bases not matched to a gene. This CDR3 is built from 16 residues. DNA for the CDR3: TGTGCCAGCTCACCGATACGGGACAGCGGCACTAGGGGCTACACCTTC. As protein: CASSPIRDSGTRGYTF.

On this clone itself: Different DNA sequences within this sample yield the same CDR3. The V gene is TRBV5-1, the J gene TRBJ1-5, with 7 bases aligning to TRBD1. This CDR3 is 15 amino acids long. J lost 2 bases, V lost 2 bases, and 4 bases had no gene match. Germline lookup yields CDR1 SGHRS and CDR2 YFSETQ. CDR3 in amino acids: CASSLGTGGNQPQHF. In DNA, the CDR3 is TGCGCCAGCAGCTTAGGTACAGGGGGCAATCAGCCCCAGCATTTT.